This T cell receptor (beta chain) was identified during a study of vaccination and CD4 T cells after COVID-19. Study overall: Samples after vaccination came a median approximately 2.5 months past dose two, ranging 14 to 241. Samples were collected from three convalescent patients on day 14 and on days 161 to 241 after vaccination.

Study results and caveats: Convalescent patients had 304 of 307 vaccine-specific clones showing spike mono-reactivity. SARS-CoV-2-reactive clonotypes showed a nonsignificant median rise from roughly 21 to 40.

Using its own MiXCR run on the PCR reads, TCRdb lists one record per CDR3 protein. The sample records approximately 40,000 distinct CDR3 sequences, 36% being singletons. Germline CDR1 and CDR2: MNHEY and SMNVEV (reference sequence). Trimming cost V 5 bases and J 4 bases; bases outside gene matches: 8. This CDR3 spans 17 amino acids. A few counts support this clonotype. As yet, its antigen is unknown. The time point: late sampling 161 to 241 days after vaccination in a few convalescent patients. The sequencing used CD4+ T cells from blood, collected about 7 months after SARS-CoV-2 vaccination. The sequence was obtained from a human donor who had recovered from COVID-19. This rearrangement joins TRBV27 to TRBJ2-1; 13 nucleotides match TRBD2. The CDR3 nucleotides are TGTGCCAGCAGTCCGACGACTAGCGGGAGGCCTTACAATGAGCAGTTCTTC. It codes for CASSPTTSGRPYNEQFF.